A selection of T cell receptor beta chains follows, all from one sample in a study of T cells in Graves' hyperthyroidism and ophthalmopathy. From the multiplex PCR reads, TCRdb called clonotypes with MiXCR, one entry per CDR3 protein. The sample holds more than 500,000 distinct CDR3 sequences, about 15% seen once. Material for sequencing was blood. The receptors were sampled from a woman between 40 and 50 years old with Graves' ophthalmopathy. CDR3s include the opening cysteine and the closing phenylalanine or tryptophan. A D gene is named only where the DNA matches it firmly. A row's size may be missing; if present it is once, few, many or a size class.

len	j_gene	v_gene	d_gene	abundance	CDR3aa	CDR3nt
12	TRBJ1-1	TRBV11-1	-	many	CASSLQVAEAFF	TGTGCCAGCAGCTTACAAGTGGCTGAAGCTTTCTTT
13	TRBJ2-7	TRBV29-1	-	many	CSVEDGRGHEQYF	TGCAGCGTTGAAGATGGCAGGGGACACGAGCAGTACTTC
11	TRBJ2-7	TRBV30	-	many	CAWSSLGEQYF	TGTGCCTGGAGTTCCCTGGGTGAGCAGTACTTC
14	TRBJ1-1	TRBV19	-	once	CASSMPRGHTEAFF	TGTGCCAGTAGTATGCCCCGGGGCCACACTGAAGCTTTCTTT
15	TRBJ2-7	TRBV27	-	many	CASSSLAGTASEQYF	TGTGCCAGCAGTTCCCTGGCGGGAACGGCGTCTGAGCAGTACTTC
14	TRBJ2-7	TRBV6-1	-	many	CASRNDRTRYEQYF	TGTGCCAGCAGGAATGACAGGACCCGATACGAGCAGTACTTC
14	TRBJ2-7	TRBV6-2/TRBV6-3	TRBD1	-	CASIPTGGSYEQYF	TGTGCCAGCATTCCGACAGGGGGCTCCTACGAGCAGTACTTC
15	TRBJ2-3	TRBV6-4	TRBD2	-	CASSPKAGGTDTQYF	TGTGCCAGCAGCCCGAAGGCGGGAGGCACAGATACGCAGTATTTT
15	TRBJ1-2	TRBV4-3	TRBD1	many	CASSQDYKGASGYTF	TGCGCCAGCAGCCAAGATTATAAGGGGGCTAGTGGCTACACCTTC
17	TRBJ2-6	TRBV6-5	TRBD1	many	CASSYSSTGGGANVLTF	TGTGCCAGCAGTTACTCGAGTACAGGGGGAGGGGCCAACGTCCTGACTTTC
14	TRBJ2-5	TRBV11-1	-	few	CASSFGTDQETQYF	TGTGCCAGCAGCTTCGGGACCGACCAAGAGACCCAGTACTTC
13	TRBJ1-5	TRBV6-2/TRBV6-3	-	many	CASSFIGNQPQHF	TGTGCCAGCAGTTTTATCGGCAATCAGCCCCAGCATTTT
15	TRBJ1-2	TRBV4-1	TRBD1	few	CASSQEDRVGYGYTF	TGCGCCAGCAGCCAAGAGGACAGGGTAGGCTATGGCTACACCTTC
14	TRBJ2-2	TRBV28	-	-	CASSLFGRDGELFF	TGTGCCAGCAGTTTATTTGGAAGGGACGGGGAGCTGTTTTTT
15	TRBJ1-2	TRBV19	-	many	CASSIISRGNYGYTF	TGTGCCAGTAGTATAATCTCTAGGGGAAACTATGGCTACACCTTC
15	TRBJ1-1	TRBV7-3	-	many	CASSLMTGPNTEAFF	TGTGCCAGCAGCTTAATGACAGGTCCGAACACTGAAGCTTTCTTT
16	TRBJ1-3	TRBV9	TRBD1	-	CASRPGGPLSGNTIYF	TGTGCCAGCAGGCCAGGGGGTCCCCTCTCTGGAAACACCATATATTTT
16	TRBJ1-2	TRBV11-2	-	many	CASSLTTGPEAYGYTF	TGTGCCAGCAGCTTAACCACAGGACCCGAGGCCTATGGCTACACCTTC
17	TRBJ2-7	TRBV12-3/TRBV12-4	TRBD2	-	CASSRALAGSETYEQYF	TGTGCCAGCTCACGGGCACTAGCGGGGTCGGAAACGTACGAGCAGTACTTC
12	TRBJ2-7	TRBV18	-	-	CASSPMADEQYF	TGTGCCAGCTCCCCCATGGCGGACGAGCAGTACTTC
18	TRBJ1-1	TRBV6-2/TRBV6-3	-	many	CASSYSGVNRLLNTEAFF	TGTGCCAGCAGTTACTCAGGGGTGAATCGCTTATTGAACACTGAAGCTTTCTTT
16	TRBJ2-4	TRBV13	-	-	CASSSSPSGAKNIQYF	TGTGCCAGCAGCTCGTCACCTAGTGGAGCCAAAAACATTCAGTACTTC
17	TRBJ2-5	TRBV7-8	TRBD2	-	CASSLAATTSGRETQYF	TGTGCCAGCAGCTTAGCTGCGACGACTAGCGGTAGAGAGACCCAGTACTTC
14	TRBJ1-5	TRBV24-1	-	many	CATSDNSSNQPQHF	TGTGCCACCAGTGATAACAGTAGTAATCAGCCCCAGCATTTT
13	TRBJ1-2	TRBV10-3	-	many	CAIGREISYGYTF	TGTGCCATCGGAAGAGAGATCTCCTATGGCTACACCTTC
16	TRBJ2-7	TRBV11-3	-	many	CASSLFAGLSSYEQYF	TGTGCCAGCAGCTTATTCGCGGGACTGAGCTCCTACGAGCAGTACTTC
12	TRBJ2-7	TRBV29-1	TRBD2	many	CSVLSGRGEQYF	TGCAGCGTCCTAAGCGGGAGGGGCGAGCAGTACTTC
13	TRBJ1-1	TRBV2	-	-	CASSGDINTEAFF	TGTGCCAGCAGTGGGGACATAAACACTGAAGCTTTCTTT
14	TRBJ2-5	TRBV9	-	many	CASSRDGVQETQYF	TGTGCCAGCAGCAGAGACGGTGTCCAAGAGACCCAGTACTTC
13	TRBJ1-2	TRBV6-1	-	-	CASDGGRNYGYTF	TGTGCCAGCGACGGGGGCCGGAACTATGGCTACACCTTC
14	TRBJ1-2	TRBV6-1	TRBD1	many	CASRGTGDWYGYTF	TGTGCCAGCAGGGGGACAGGGGATTGGTATGGCTACACCTTC
16	TRBJ1-3	TRBV11-1	TRBD1	-	CASSAGQGSSGNTIYF	TGTGCCAGCAGCGCGGGACAGGGGAGCTCTGGAAACACCATATATTTT
14	TRBJ1-2	TRBV30	-	many	CAWSDSPRNYGYTF	TGTGCCTGGAGTGATTCGCCGAGGAACTATGGCTACACCTTC
14	TRBJ2-7	TRBV7-9	-	-	CASSPSQVGDEQYF	TGTGCCAGCAGCCCTTCCCAGGTCGGAGACGAGCAGTACTTC